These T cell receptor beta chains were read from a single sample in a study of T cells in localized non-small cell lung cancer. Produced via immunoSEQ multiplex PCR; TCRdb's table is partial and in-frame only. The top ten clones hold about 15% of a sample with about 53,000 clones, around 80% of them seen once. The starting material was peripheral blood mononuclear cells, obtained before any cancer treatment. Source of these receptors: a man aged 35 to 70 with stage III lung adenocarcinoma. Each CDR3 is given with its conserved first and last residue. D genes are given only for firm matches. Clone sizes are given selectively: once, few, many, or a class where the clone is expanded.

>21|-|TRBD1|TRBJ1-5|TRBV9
CASSVPPRPGQGLYSNQPQHF
TGTGCCAGCAGCGTCCCTCCACGCCCGGGACAGGGGTTATATAGCAATCAGCCCCAGCATTTT
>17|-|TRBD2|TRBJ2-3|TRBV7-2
CASSLATSGTPWDTQYF
TGTGCCAGCAGCTTAGCGACTAGCGGAACCCCGTGGGATACGCAGTATTTT
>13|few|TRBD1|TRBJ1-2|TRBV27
CASGRDRITGYTF
TGTGCCAGCGGACGGGACAGGATAACGGGCTACACCTTC
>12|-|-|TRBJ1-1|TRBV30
CAWTDSPTEAFF
TGTGCCTGGACGGACAGTCCAACTGAAGCTTTCTTT
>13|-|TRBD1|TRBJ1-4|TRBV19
CATDLGQGEKLFF
TGTGCCACCGACCTGGGACAGGGAGAAAAACTGTTTTTT
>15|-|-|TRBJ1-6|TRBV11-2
CASSLWNAEDSPLHF
TGTGCCAGCAGTTTATGGAACGCTGAGGATTCACCCCTCCACTTT
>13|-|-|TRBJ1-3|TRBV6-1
CASRVSSGNTIYF
TGTGCCAGCAGGGTCAGCTCTGGAAACACCATATATTTT
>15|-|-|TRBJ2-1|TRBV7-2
CASRFGVGPYNEQFF
TGTGCCAGCAGGTTTGGCGTGGGTCCGTACAATGAGCAGTTCTTC
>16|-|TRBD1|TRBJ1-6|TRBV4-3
CASSQGDDRGRSPLHF
TGCGCCAGCAGCCAAGGGGATGACAGGGGGCGATCACCCCTCCACTTT
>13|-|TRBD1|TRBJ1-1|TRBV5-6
CASSATGKAEAFF
TGTGCCAGCAGCGCGACAGGGAAGGCTGAAGCTTTCTTT
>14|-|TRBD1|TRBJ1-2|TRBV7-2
CASRPSGGQGGYTF
TGTGCCAGCAGACCGTCGGGGGGACAGGGTGGCTACACCTTC
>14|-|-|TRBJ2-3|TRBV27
CASGTGYGTDTQYF
TGTGCCAGCGGAACAGGGTATGGCACAGATACGCAGTATTTT
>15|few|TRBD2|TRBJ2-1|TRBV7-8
CAIASGRASYNEQFF
TGTGCCATCGCTAGCGGGAGGGCCTCCTACAATGAGCAGTTCTTC
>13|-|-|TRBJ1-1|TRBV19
CASSILRDTEAFF
TGTGCCAGTAGTATCCTCCGGGACACTGAAGCTTTCTTT
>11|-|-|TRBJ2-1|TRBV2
CASMMRDEQFF
TGTGCCAGCATGATGAGGGATGAGCAGTTCTTC
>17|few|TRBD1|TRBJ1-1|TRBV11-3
CASSSPGTGGWGTEAFF
TGTGCCAGCAGCTCCCCCGGGACAGGGGGTTGGGGCACTGAAGCTTTCTTT
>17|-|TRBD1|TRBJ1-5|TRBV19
CASSNFLSTGGNQPQHF
TGTGCCAGTAGTAACTTTCTGTCGACAGGGGGCAATCAGCCCCAGCATTTT
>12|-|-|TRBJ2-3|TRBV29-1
CSVTGGGDTQYF
TGCAGCGTTACCGGGGGCGGGGATACGCAGTATTTT
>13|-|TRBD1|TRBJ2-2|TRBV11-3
CASSFAGTGTLFF
TGTGCCAGCAGCTTTGCCGGGACAGGGACCTTGTTTTTT
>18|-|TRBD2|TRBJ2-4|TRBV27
CASSSLAGTSYAENIQYF
TGTGCCAGCAGTTCCCTAGCGGGGACCTCTTACGCCGAAAACATTCAGTACTTC
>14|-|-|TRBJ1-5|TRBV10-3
CAISEGGGNQPQHF
TGTGCCATCAGTGAAGGGGGGGGGAATCAGCCCCAGCATTTT
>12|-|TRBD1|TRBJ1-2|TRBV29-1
CSVIDREGGYTF
TGCAGCGTCATAGACAGGGAAGGAGGCTACACCTTC
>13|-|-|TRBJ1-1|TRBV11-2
CASSLNTNTEAFF
TGTGCCAGCAGCCTTAATACGAACACTGAAGCTTTCTTT
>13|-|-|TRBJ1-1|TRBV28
CASSRSDATEAFF
TGTGCCAGCAGCCGCTCGGACGCGACTGAAGCTTTCTTT
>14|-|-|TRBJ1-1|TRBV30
CAWSSISSNTEAFF
TGTGCCTGGAGTTCGATTAGCTCGAACACTGAAGCTTTCTTT
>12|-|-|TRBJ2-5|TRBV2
CATKGQQETQYF
TGTGCCACCAAAGGACAGCAAGAGACCCAGTACTTC
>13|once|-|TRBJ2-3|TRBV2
CASSGTVTDTQYF
TGTGCCAGCAGTGGGACAGTCACAGATACGCAGTATTTT
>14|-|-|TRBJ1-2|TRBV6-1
CASRLPNLLYGYTF
TGTGCCAGCAGATTACCGAACCTCCTATATGGCTACACCTTC